This T cell receptor beta chain was sequenced in a study of PD-1 blockade in classical Hodgkin lymphoma. Every patient relapsed after autologous stem cell transplantation, and brentuximab vedotin exposure varied. Between the trimmed V and J ends, which lost 1 base and 0 bases, there was a span of 3 bases. The CDR3 spans 13 residues. Germline V gene lookup returns CDR1 SNHLY and CDR2 FYNNEI. Repertoires were generated with immunoSEQ multiplex PCR, while TCRdb's copy carries only in-frame clones and drops some. The table records around 20,000 clones, roughly 85% of them present only once. This chain uses TRBV2 with TRBJ1-1; D unclear. Sequences were derived from peripheral blood mononuclear cells (PBMCs), sampled before the second cycle of nivolumab. This receptor was obtained from a human donor with classical Hodgkin lymphoma. CDR3 sequence (DNA): TGTGCCAGCAGTGAAGGAGTGAACACTGAAGCTTTCTTT. Translated, it gives CASSEGVNTEAFF.